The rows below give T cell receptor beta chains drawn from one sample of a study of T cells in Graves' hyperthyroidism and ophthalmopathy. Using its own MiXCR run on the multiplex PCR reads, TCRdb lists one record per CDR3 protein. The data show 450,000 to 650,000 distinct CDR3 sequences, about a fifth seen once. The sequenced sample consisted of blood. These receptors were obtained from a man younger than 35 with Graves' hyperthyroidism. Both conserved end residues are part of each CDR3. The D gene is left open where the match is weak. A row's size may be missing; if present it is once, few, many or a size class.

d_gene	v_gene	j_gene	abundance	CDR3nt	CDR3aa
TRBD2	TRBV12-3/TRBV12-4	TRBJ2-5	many	TGTGCCAGCAGTCCCCGAGGTAGCGGGGGGGCGGTACAAGAGACCCAGTACTTC	CASSPRGSGGAVQETQYF
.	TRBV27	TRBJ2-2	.	TGTGCCAGCACTTTCCGGTACGCCGGGGAGCTGTTTTTT	CASTFRYAGELFF
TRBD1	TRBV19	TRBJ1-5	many	TGTGCCAGTAGTGCCGGGACAGGGCGAGCTCAGCCCCAGCATTTT	CASSAGTGRAQPQHF
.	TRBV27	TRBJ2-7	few	TGTGCCAGCAGTCCTCGTGGGACGCGCCGGTACGAGCAGTACTTC	CASSPRGTRRYEQYF
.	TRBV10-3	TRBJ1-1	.	TGTGCCATCAGTGATGGGGACGTTTCAGCTTTCTTT	CAISDGDVSAFF
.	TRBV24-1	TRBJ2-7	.	TGTGCCACCAGTGATTTAAGGGGGTACGAGCAGTACTTC	CATSDLRGYEQYF
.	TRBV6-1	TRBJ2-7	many	TGTGCCAGCAGTGCACAGGGGAGGTACGAGCAGTACTTC	CASSAQGRYEQYF
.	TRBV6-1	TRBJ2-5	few	TGTGCCAGCAGAAGCGACTACCAAGAGACCCAGTACTTC	CASRSDYQETQYF
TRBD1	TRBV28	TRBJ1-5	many	TGTGCCAGCAGTCCCCATCAGGGGGGGGAAGATCAGCCCCAGCATTTT	CASSPHQGGEDQPQHF
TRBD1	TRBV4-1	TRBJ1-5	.	TGCGCCAGCAGCCAAGGTGGACAGGGTTATAGCAATCAGCCCCAGCATTTT	CASSQGGQGYSNQPQHF
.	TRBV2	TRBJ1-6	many	TGTGCCAGCATAGGAGTAACGGGGGTAAATTCACCCCTCCACTTT	CASIGVTGVNSPLHF
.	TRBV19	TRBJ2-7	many	TGTGCCAGCAGTATAGACAGGTCCTACGAGCAGTACTTC	CASSIDRSYEQYF